One and the same sample provided the 16 T cell receptor beta chains below, sequenced in a study of T cell repertoires in cytomegalovirus infection. TCRdb called the reads again in MiXCR, with one record for every CDR3 protein. The data show a few hundred thousand distinct CDR3 sequences, less than 20% seen once. Sequenced material: PBMCs. The receptors here all came from a human donor in good health (CMV status not recorded). Some clones in this sample may be carry-over from other donors' samples.

This clonotype was detected ten times or more. The chain joins TRBV7-6 to TRBJ2-1, with no clear D. The CDR3 is made up of 16 amino acids. CDR1 is SGHVS, CDR2 FNYEAQ, per germline. V lost 3 bases and J 0 bases, leaving 12 bases between the germline ends. In DNA, the CDR3 is TGTGCCAGCAGCTTTATGGGAACGAGCTCCTACAATGAGCAGTTCTTC. This encodes CASSFMGTSSYNEQFF. Based on the CDR3 plus reference TRBV7-6 and TRBJ2-1, the full variable domain is GAGVSQSPRYKVTKRGQDVALRCDPISGHVSLYWYRQALGQGPEFLTYFNYEAQQDKSGLPNDRFSAERPEGSISTLTIQRTEQRDSAMYRCASSFMGTSSYNEQFFGPGTRLTVL.

The chain links TRBV6-5 to TRBJ2-2; D unclear. CDR1 and CDR2 (germline): MNHEY, SVGAGI. This CDR3 has 14 residues. With 5 bases removed from V and 6 bases from J, the gap between germline ends came to 13 bases. In DNA, the CDR3 is TGTGCCAGCAGTCTAGGGCCCACCCCCGGGGAGCTGTTTTTT. Translation gives CASSLGPTPGELFF.

The chain combines TRBV6-5 with TRBJ2-3; 11 bases are shared with TRBD2. Losses at the gene ends were 4 bases for V and 0 bases for J; bases not matched to a gene: 6. The germline V gene has CDR1 MNHEY and CDR2 SVGAGI. This CDR3 contains 17 residues. The CDR3 sequence: CASSFSVAGGSTDTQYF. The DNA for the CDR3 is TGTGCCAGCAGTTTCTCCGTAGCGGGGGGGAGCACAGATACGCAGTATTTT.

This clonotype was found a few times. The chain couples TRBV11-2 to TRBJ1-4; TRBD1 aligns across 8 bases. V shed 3 bases and J 6 bases; nucleotides not matched to a gene: 6. The CDR3 covers 15 residues. Germline CDR1 reads SGHAT; CDR2 reads FQNNGV. In nucleotides, the CDR3 is TGTGCCAGCAGCTTGTGGGGACAGGCAGATGAAAAACTGTTTTTT. This encodes CASSLWGQADEKLFF.

The chain employs TRBV2 and TRBJ2-7; unclear D gene. Germline lookup yields CDR1 SNHLY and CDR2 FYNNEI. Trimming removed 6 bases at V and 9 bases at J, with 15 bases between. The CDR3 has 12 residues. In DNA, the CDR3 is TGTGCCAGCAGGGGGAACGCGCATGGGCAGTACTTC. Translated, it gives CASRGNAHGQYF.

The chain has TRBV5-4 and TRBJ1-3; TRBD1 is a possible D gene (5 bases). This CDR3 is built from 14 residues. V dropped 1 base and J dropped 2 bases, with 7 bases sitting between them. Germline V gene sequence: CDR1 SGHNT, CDR2 YYREEE (reference sequence). Here the CDR3 reads CASSLTGPGNTIYF. The DNA of the CDR3 is TGTGCCAGCAGCTTGACAGGACCTGGAAACACCATATATTTT.

The gene calls are TRBV7-6 and TRBJ2-2; maybe TRBD1 (6 bases). Germline CDR1 reads SGHVS; CDR2 reads FNYEAQ. The CDR3 is 10 amino acids. Here the CDR3 DNA reads TGTGCTAATTCCGGGACACAGCTGTTTTTT. Protein: CANSGTQLFF.

This clonotype was counted ten times or more. The chain has TRBV12-3 or TRBV12-4 and TRBJ2-3; TRBD2 matches 11 bases. The CDR3 runs to 14 residues. Trimming removed 5 bases from V and 4 bases from J; junction bases left unmatched: 2. As DNA, the CDR3 is TGTGCCAGCAGTACTAGCGGGAGCTCAGATACGCAGTATTTT. Translating it yields CASSTSGSSDTQYF.

This sequence joins TRBV7-9 and TRBJ1-1, with a tentative D call TRBD1 (5 bases). V gave up 8 bases and J gave up 5 bases, with 12 bases separating them. CDR3 length equals 12 residues. Per the germline V gene, CDR1 is SEHNR and CDR2 is FQNEAQ (reference sequence). The CDR3 loop reads CASGQGYTEAFF. Here the CDR3 DNA reads TGTGCCAGCGGGCAGGGTTATACTGAAGCTTTCTTT. The full variable domain, its missing parts supplied by reference TRBV7-9 and TRBJ1-1, is DTGVSQNPRHKITKRGQNVTFRCDPISEHNRLYWYRQTLGQGPEFLTYFQNEAQLEKSRLLSDRFSAERPKGSFSTLEIQRTEQGDSAMYLCASGQGYTEAFFGQGTRLTVV.

This clonotype was counted ten times or more. The chain links TRBV7-9 to TRBJ2-1, with TRBD2 matching over 14 bases. Per germline, CDR1 SEHNR and CDR2 FQNEAQ (reference sequence). V trimming: 5 bases; J trimming: 7 bases; junction bases outside the gene matches: 7. The CDR3 sequence is 16 residues long. The CDR3 here is CASSVTSGGARNEQFF. DNA of the CDR3: TGTGCCAGCAGCGTGACTAGCGGGGGGGCGAGAAATGAGCAGTTCTTC.

This clonotype was seen a handful of times. V is TRBV5-5 and J is TRBJ2-1; a weak D match, TRBD2 (6 bases). The V and J ends lost 4 bases and 16 bases respectively, with 21 bases between them. Germline CDR1 SGHKS, CDR2 YYEKEE (reference sequence). This CDR3 region has 13 residues. CDR3: CASSPERAGVHFF. CDR3 coding DNA: TGTGCCAGCAGCCCAGAGAGAGCGGGTGTACATTTCTTC.

The chain combines TRBV9 with TRBJ2-5; unclear D gene. Looked up from germline, CDR1 is SGDLS and CDR2 is YYNGEE. The germline V and J ends were trimmed by 0 bases and 2 bases, with 5 bases remaining between them. The CDR3 runs to 13 residues. The CDR3 sequence: CASSVEPQETQYF. The CDR3 coding sequence is TGTGCCAGCAGCGTAGAGCCTCAAGAGACCCAGTACTTC.

This clonotype was seen ten or more times. The V and J genes are TRBV7-2 and TRBJ2-3; TRBD2 agrees at 16 bases. Trimming took 4 bases from V and 1 from J; bases not matched to a gene: 5. Per germline, CDR1 SGHTA and CDR2 FQGNSA. The CDR3 sequence is 18 residues long. CDR3 coding DNA: TGTGCCAGCAGCTCCGGGACTAGCGGGGGGGTGGGCACAGATACGCAGTATTTT. Amino acids: CASSSGTSGGVGTDTQYF.

This clonotype was found a few times. The chain has TRBV20-1 and TRBJ1-3; D ambiguous. CDR3 length: 14 amino acids. Per germline, CDR1 DFQATT and CDR2 SNEGSKA (reference sequence). V dropped 5 bases and J dropped 0 bases, with 11 bases sitting between them. The CDR3 protein is CSAHKASSGNTIYF. The CDR3 nucleotides are TGCAGTGCTCATAAGGCATCCTCTGGAAACACCATATATTTT.

This clonotype was counted ten times or more. The rearrangement links TRBV29-1 to TRBJ2-1; either TRBD1 or TRBD2 may fit D (5 bases each). Between the trimmed V and J ends, which lost 8 bases and 5 bases, there was a span of 13 bases. Germline CDR1 and CDR2: SQVTM and ANQGSEA. CDR3 length: 12 residues. CDR3 nucleotide sequence: TGCAGCCCCCGGGACCTAAACAATGAGCAGTTCTTC. Amino acids: CSPRDLNNEQFF.

This clonotype showed up just once. The chain recombines TRBV7-9 with TRBJ2-1; 13 bases are shared with TRBD2. This CDR3 is built from 17 residues. V was pared by 1 base and J by 8 bases, with 8 bases of the junction left unmatched. Per germline, CDR1 SEHNR and CDR2 FQNEAQ (reference sequence). For the CDR3, the DNA is TGTGCCAGCAGCTTAGGAGCTACTAGCGGGGGGGCCGATGAGCAGTTCTTC. This gives the protein CASSLGATSGGADEQFF.